This TCR beta chain emerged from a study of cytomegalovirus exposure and HLA in healthy donors. Whole-study results and caveats: Some TCR beta chains (over 150 of them) were listed as cytomegalovirus-associated. As confirmed in vitro, a few CMV-associated chains were specific for CMV antigens. Later, an analysis found that TCR clusters from the first cohort tended to co-occur in the 110 or so validation repertoires. Reports described diagnosis of cytomegalovirus status by the classifier as highly specific and sensitive.

Comment on this clone: The antigen is undetermined.

Germline values: CDR1 SGHVS, CDR2 FQNEAQ. V was pared by 5 bases and J by 4 bases, with 8 bases of the junction left unmatched. The CDR3 extends over 15 amino acids. Sequencing was performed with immunoSEQ multiplex PCR; in TCRdb, only in-frame clones are kept and a portion is missing. The data show under 95,000 clones, approximately 95% seen once. V is TRBV7-8 and J is TRBJ1-1; 9 positions agree with TRBD1. The sample taken for sequencing was PBMCs. The receptor was isolated from a woman between 18 and 29 years old in good health and CMV-seropositive. The CDR3: CASSPGQGRATEAFF. As DNA, the CDR3 is TGTGCCAGCAGCCCCGGACAGGGGCGAGCCACTGAAGCTTTCTTT.